This T cell receptor beta chain is from a study of CD8 T cells in Susac syndrome. Broader study findings: Individuals included in the TCR sequencing and HLA analysis were acknowledged by the study to be relatively few in number.

TCR beta sequences were obtained from blood CD8+ and CD4+ T cells. Random-hexamer reverse transcription was applied to roughly 0.5 to 1 ug RNA. TCRdb independently ran MiXCR on the immunoSEQ multiplex PCR reads; one entry per CDR3 protein. The sample holds approximately 190,000 distinct CDR3 sequences, about 95% seen once. Germline assignment: CDR1 SEHNR and CDR2 FQNEAQ (reference sequence). This CDR3 spans 15 amino acids. After removal of 5 bases from V and 2 bases from J, the junction contained 9 bases not matched to a gene. In regard to this clonotype: Its specificity is not known.

Sequences were obtained from CD8+ T cells from PBMCs. The chain links TRBV7-9 to TRBJ2-7, with 7 nucleotides matching TRBD1. This receptor was obtained from a human donor with Susac syndrome. The CDR3 sequence is CASSPPTGRAYEQYF. The CDR3 DNA follows: TGTGCCAGCAGCCCCCCGACAGGGCGGGCCTACGAGCAGTACTTC.